The 5 T cell receptor beta chains presented below share a single source sample, sequenced in a study of CD8+CD57+ T cells in acquired aplastic anemia. Patients picked for sequencing had shown CD8+CD57+ cell expansion detected by flow cytometry. Investigators profiled TCR beta VDJ and CDR3 from genomic DNA template. TCRdb re-called the reads with MiXCR, one entry per CDR3 protein. There are more than 150,000 distinct CDR3 sequences in the sample; 48% occur only once, and 10% to 15% lies in the top ten. The sample was sorted CD4+, CD8+, or CD8+CD57+ T cells (not recorded which) from PBMCs. These receptors were obtained from a human donor with aplastic anemia.

This clonotype was detected many times. This chain connects TRBV19 to TRBJ2-3, with 9 bases lining up with TRBD2. The CDR3 is made up of 16 amino acids. Germline values: CDR1 LNHDA, CDR2 SQIVND (reference sequence). V lost 4 bases, J lost 4 bases, and 9 bases stayed unmatched. CDR3 sequence: CASSRLAGTSADTQYF. DNA of the CDR3: TGTGCCAGTAGTAGGCTAGCGGGAACAAGTGCAGATACGCAGTATTTT.

This clonotype was seen only a few times. The chain has TRBV15 and TRBJ2-7, with TRBD2 matching over 10 bases. Germline lookup yields CDR1 LNHNV and CDR2 YYDKDF (reference sequence). The ends lost 5 bases at V and 9 bases at J; junction bases unmatched: 4. The CDR3 contains 12 residues. The CDR3 is CATSGSGGGQYF. Here the CDR3 DNA reads TGTGCCACCAGCGGAAGCGGGGGGGGGCAGTACTTC.

The gene calls are TRBV12-3 or TRBV12-4 and TRBJ2-1, with D possibly matching TRBD1 (6 bases). The V end was cut by 3 bases, the J end by 8 bases, with 8 bases between. CDR3 length: 12 residues. The CDR3 sequence is CASSFSGDEQFF. The CDR3 nucleotides are TGTGCCAGCAGTTTTTCAGGGGATGAGCAGTTCTTC.

This clonotype was observed once. Possible read error: a much larger clone is one base away. This chain uses TRBV2 with TRBJ2-2, with D maybe TRBD1 (6 bases). From germline, CDR1 is SNHLY and CDR2 FYNNEI. Deletions cut 6 bases from V and 8 bases from J, with 19 bases between. The CDR3 is 15 amino acids. CDR3: CASSTGTSAPGELFF. CDR3 in DNA: TGTGCCAGCAGCACTGGGACATCTGCCCCAGGGGAGCTGTTTTTT.

The chain has TRBV7-3 and TRBJ2-1; TRBD2 matches at 7 bases. Unmatched junction bases numbered 7, after V lost 7 bases and J lost 10 bases. CDR3 length equals 12 residues. Looked up from germline, CDR1 is SGHTA and CDR2 is FQGTGA. CDR3 sequence (DNA): TGTGCCAGCAAAGGGCTAGCGGAAGAGCAGTTCTTC. This encodes CASKGLAEEQFF.